The 20 T cell receptor beta chains below all came from one sample that was sequenced in a study of shared clonotypes between healthy human individuals. Here immunoSEQ multiplex PCR was the method, and the copy in TCRdb shows in-frame clones only, minus some. The profile covers roughly 700,000 clones, with 74% appearing a single time and 1.5% to 2% taken by the ten largest. Sequenced input: memory CD4+ T cells sorted from blood. Indicated subset: CD45RA-negative fraction. The source of these receptors is a woman in her 30s in good health.

The chain joins TRBV7-9 to TRBJ2-5; possibly TRBD2 for D (6 bases). This CDR3 region has 15 residues. Per germline, CDR1 SEHNR and CDR2 FQNEAQ (reference sequence). Trimming removed 8 bases at V and 2 bases at J, with 18 bases between. CDR3 amino acids: CASGDFGQLQETQYF. CDR3 DNA sequence: TGTGCCAGCGGGGACTTCGGGCAGCTACAAGAGACCCAGTACTTC.

The chain has TRBV7-7 and TRBJ2-5, with 8 bases fitting TRBD1. This CDR3 is 15 amino acids long. The junction had 3 bases not matched to a gene; V was cut back by 3 bases and J by 0 bases. Germline lookup yields CDR1 SSHAT and CDR2 FNYEAQ (reference sequence). The DNA for the CDR3 is TGTGCCAGCAGCTTGACAGGGGCCGACCAAGAGACCCAGTACTTC. Translation: CASSLTGADQETQYF.

The chain couples TRBV30 to TRBJ1-1, with 7 bases lining up with TRBD1. V shed 4 bases, J shed 4 bases, and the junction held 6 bases outside the gene matches. In germline, CDR1 is GTSNPN, CDR2 SVGIG (reference sequence). The CDR3 length is 13 residues. Written as DNA, the CDR3 is TGTGCCTGGAATGGACAGGTTGGCACTGAAGCTTTCTTT. Translation gives CAWNGQVGTEAFF.

This chain links TRBV18 with TRBJ1-3; TRBD1 is a possible D gene (5 bases). From germline, CDR1 is KGHSH and CDR2 LQKENI. The CDR3 sequence is 15 residues long. Deletions cut 3 bases from V and 0 bases from J, with 9 bases between. The chain's CDR3 is CASSPARASGNTIYF. The CDR3 nucleotides are TGTGCCAGCTCACCGGCCAGGGCCTCTGGAAACACCATATATTTT.

The chain links TRBV19 to TRBJ1-5; D is uncertain. Germline values: CDR1 LNHDA, CDR2 SQIVND (reference sequence). The length of the CDR3 is 14 residues. Trimming shortened V by 5 bases and J by 9 bases, and 17 bases separated the two germline ends. CDR3 DNA: TGTGCCAGTAGTTATACTAAAGCCGCTCCGCCCCAGCATTTT. Amino acids: CASSYTKAAPPQHF.

The chain employs TRBV27 and TRBJ2-5, with unresolved D. The DNA end favors TRBJ2-7, so the J call may be wrong. From germline, CDR1 is MNHEY and CDR2 SMNVEV (reference sequence). The CDR3 contains 14 residues. This CDR3 is CASRAQASSYEQYF. The CDR3 DNA follows: TGTGCCAGCAGGGCCCAGGCGAGCTCCTACGAGCAGTACTTC.

The chain joins TRBV11-2 to TRBJ2-7; 8 bases agree with TRBD1. CDR1 and CDR2 (germline): SGHAT, FQNNGV. This CDR3 is 15 amino acids long. The V segment lost 4 bases and the J segment 0 bases; nucleotides outside the gene matches: 5. Here the CDR3 reads CASSSNRGSSYEQYF. The CDR3 DNA sequence: TGTGCCAGCAGCTCGAACAGGGGGAGCTCCTACGAGCAGTACTTC.

In this sample, this clone turned up once. The chain recombines TRBV5-1 with TRBJ2-7, with TRBD2 identical over 9 bases. The germline V gene has CDR1 SGHRS and CDR2 YFSETQ. This CDR3 has 16 residues. J gave up 3 bases and V 0 bases, and 7 bases lay outside the gene matches. CDR3: CASSLAGQAGGYEQYF. CDR3 bases: TGCGCCAGCAGCTTGGCCGGCCAAGCGGGAGGCTACGAGCAGTACTTC.

CDR3: CASRLGGEKLFF. The CDR3 DNA reads as TGTGCCAGCAGGTTGGGGGGCGAAAAACTGTTTTTT. This chain uses TRBV11-2 with TRBJ1-4; D possibly corresponds to TRBD1 (6 bases). Germline CDR1 SGHAT, CDR2 FQNNGV. Between the trimmed V and J ends, which lost 6 bases and 8 bases, there was a span of 10 bases. CDR3 length: 12 residues.

The rearrangement uses TRBV19 and TRBJ2-6; 7 positions match TRBD1. The germline gives CDR1 LNHDA, CDR2 SQIVND (reference sequence). This CDR3 spans 18 amino acids. The V and J ends lost 7 bases and 2 bases, in that order; junction bases with no gene match: 14. The CDR3 loop reads CASTPQATGYAGANVLTF. The CDR3, as DNA: TGTGCCAGTACCCCACAGGCGACAGGGTATGCTGGGGCCAACGTCCTGACTTTC.

J is TRBJ1-3 and V is TRBV6-5; D is uncertain. There are 15 residues in the CDR3. Germline CDR1 and CDR2: MNHEY and SVGAGI. Trimming took 2 bases from V and 0 from J, leaving 8 bases between them. This CDR3 is CASSYDGYSGNTIYF. The CDR3 DNA sequence: TGTGCCAGCAGTTACGACGGCTACTCTGGAAACACCATATATTTT.

The chain couples TRBV7-9 to TRBJ2-6; D is unclear. The CDR3 spans 15 residues. V was trimmed by 1 base and J by 0 bases, leaving 4 bases between them. CDR1 is SEHNR, CDR2 FQNEAQ, per germline (reference sequence). CDR3: CASSLGGSGANVLTF. CDR3 DNA sequence: TGTGCCAGCAGCTTAGGAGGCTCTGGGGCCAACGTCCTGACTTTC.

The CDR3 spells CASSPRGYTGELFF. CDR3 nucleotide sequence: TGTGCCAGCAGCCCCCGCGGATACACCGGGGAGCTGTTTTTT. This sequence joins TRBV11-3 and TRBJ2-2; D gene ambiguous. The V end was cut by 5 bases, the J end by 3 bases, with 10 bases between. Germline CDR1 reads SGHNT; CDR2 reads YENEEA. The CDR3 is made up of 14 amino acids.

This clone was detected a few times. The chain uses TRBV30 and TRBJ1-1, with D possibly matching TRBD1 (5 bases). CDR3 length equals 13 residues. The V gene's germline CDR1 is GTSNPN and CDR2 SVGIG (reference sequence). The V gene lost 3 bases and the J gene lost 8 bases, with 16 bases spanning the gap. CDR3 loop: CAWSPPGAIEAFF. The CDR3 bases are TGTGCCTGGAGCCCCCCCGGGGCGATCGAAGCTTTCTTT.

The chain couples TRBV5-6 to TRBJ2-6; 9 bases line up with TRBD1. The CDR3 spans 18 residues. The junction had 6 bases not matched to a gene; V was cut back by 0 bases and J by 2 bases. The germline CDR1 and CDR2 sequences are SGHDT and YYEEEE. Written as DNA, the CDR3 is TGTGCCAGCAGCTTGGTCCCTCGGACAGGGGCTGGGGCCAACGTCCTGACTTTC. Translated: CASSLVPRTGAGANVLTF.

The chain carries TRBV28 and TRBJ1-5; D is undetermined. The V gene lost 3 bases and the J gene lost 0 bases, with 9 bases spanning the gap. Germline assignment: CDR1 MDHEN and CDR2 SYDVKM. The CDR3 contains 15 residues. In DNA, the CDR3 is TGTGCCAGCAGTTTTATGGGCTATAGCAATCAGCCCCAGCATTTT. Translated: CASSFMGYSNQPQHF. The complete variable domain, with remaining parts taken from reference TRBV28 and TRBJ1-5, reads DVKVTQSSRYLVKRTGEKVFLECVQDMDHENMFWYRQDPGLGLRLIYFSYDVKMKEKGDIPEGYSVSREKKERFSLILESASTNQTSMYLCASSFMGYSNQPQHFGDGTRLSIL.

This chain links TRBV15 with TRBJ2-7; 11 nucleotides match TRBD2. CDR3 length: 13 amino acids. Germline values: CDR1 LNHNV, CDR2 YYDKDF (reference sequence). V shed 6 bases, J shed 6 bases, and the junction held 4 bases outside the gene matches. CDR3 amino acids: CATRRTSGPEQYF. CDR3 in DNA: TGTGCCACCAGAAGGACTAGCGGGCCCGAGCAGTACTTC.

The table lists this clone with a count of one. CDR3 region: CASSQGTTYEQYF. The CDR3 nucleotides are TGTGCCAGCAGTCAAGGGACCACCTACGAGCAGTACTTC. The chain links TRBV6-5 to TRBJ2-7; tentatively, D is TRBD1 or TRBD2 (5 bases each). V gave up 5 bases and J gave up 2 bases, with 10 bases separating them. CDR1 and CDR2 from the germline V gene are MNHEY and SVGAGI. This CDR3 region has 13 residues.

J is TRBJ2-5 and V is TRBV9; no reliable D call. Germline CDR1 and CDR2: SGDLS and YYNGEE. Trimming removed 4 bases from V and 0 bases from J, with 10 bases in between. The CDR3 runs to 14 residues. The chain's CDR3 is CASSPYGYQETQYF. The CDR3 DNA is TGTGCCAGCAGCCCTTATGGGTACCAAGAGACCCAGTACTTC.

This clone was seen many times. The sample contains more than one DNA sequence encoding this CDR3. The V call is TRBV5-1, the J call TRBJ1-3; 7 bases align to TRBD1. The J segment lost 2 bases and the V segment lost 2 bases, leaving 1 base of the junction unmatched. Germline CDR1 is SGHRS and CDR2 is YFSETQ. The CDR3 length is 14 residues. CDR3 protein: CASSFGTAGNTIYF. The CDR3 nucleotides read TGCGCCAGCAGCTTTGGGACAGCTGGAAACACCATATATTTT.